These 27 T cell receptor beta chains came from one sample sequenced in a study of T-cell memory formation after mild COVID-19. From the 5' RACE reads, TCRdb called clonotypes with MiXCR, one entry per CDR3 protein. Among just over 200,000 distinct CDR3 sequences listed, more than 8% were seen once. The sequencing input was PBMCs or a T cell subset sorted from them (not recorded which). The receptors were sampled from a man younger than 35 who had mild COVID-19 (a few samples of this study predate the infection). Cell type and time point are not known.

This rearrangement joins TRBV18 to TRBJ1-6; a possible D gene is TRBD1 (6 bases). Germline V gene lookup returns CDR1 KGHSH and CDR2 LQKENI. Trimming cost V 2 bases and J 8 bases, with 16 bases left between them. This CDR3 contains 16 residues. The CDR3 is CASSPSAGVGDSPLHF. As DNA, the CDR3 is TGTGCCAGCTCACCATCGGCAGGGGTGGGGGATTCACCCCTCCACTTT.

This clonotype was seen more than once but under ten times. The chain couples TRBV4-3 to TRBJ2-3; 8 bases line up with TRBD2. J gave up 3 bases and V 0 bases, and 5 bases lay outside the gene matches. This CDR3 has 16 amino acids. CDR1 LGHNA and CDR2 YSLEER come from the germline V gene. The CDR3 loop reads CASSQDGPGGTDTQYF. CDR3 nucleotide sequence: TGCGCCAGCAGCCAAGATGGGCCGGGGGGGACAGATACGCAGTATTTT.

This clonotype turned up a few times. The chain links TRBV11-2 to TRBJ2-3, with 11 bases that match TRBD2. Per the germline V gene, CDR1 is SGHAT and CDR2 is FQNNGV. This CDR3 is 16 amino acids long. J lost 0 bases, V lost 5 bases, and 4 bases had no gene match. The chain's CDR3 is CASSLSGGESTDTQYF. CDR3 bases: TGTGCCAGCAGCCTTAGCGGGGGGGAAAGCACAGATACGCAGTATTTT.

J is TRBJ1-6 and V is TRBV4-1; 7 bases agree with TRBD1. Germline V gene lookup returns CDR1 MGHRA and CDR2 YSYEKL. V lost 2 bases, J lost 9 bases, and 10 bases stayed unmatched. CDR3 length equals 16 residues. CDR3 nucleotide sequence: TGCGCCAGCAGCCAACTTTTAGGGGGCCCATCTTCACCCCTCCACTTT. Translation: CASSQLLGGPSSPLHF.

This clonotype was seen a few times. The chain uses TRBV5-1 and TRBJ2-7, with no clear D. CDR1 is SGHRS and CDR2 is YFSETQ in the germline V gene. The CDR3 loop spans 13 amino acids. Trimming took 6 bases from V and 2 from J, leaving 12 bases between them. The CDR3 DNA is TGCGCCAGCAACCAGTTTCCGACCTACGAGCAGTACTTC. Its translation is CASNQFPTYEQYF.

In nucleotides, the CDR3 is TGTGCCAGCAGTTACCGTGCAGCGGGGGGCTACTACGAGCAGTACTTC. It translates to CASSYRAAGGYYEQYF. This rearrangement joins TRBV6-2 or TRBV6-3 to TRBJ2-7; 9 bases align to TRBD2. The germline V gene has CDR1 MNHEY and CDR2 SVGEGT. V shed 2 bases and J 3 bases; nucleotides not matched to a gene: 8. The CDR3 is 16 amino acids.

The chain links TRBV19 to TRBJ2-3, with 9 bases aligning to TRBD2. V dropped 8 bases and J dropped 0; count of bases not matched to a gene: 6. The CDR3 consists of 15 residues. CDR1 is LNHDA, CDR2 SQIVND, per germline (reference sequence). The CDR3 loop is CASLAGGTSTDTQYF. The CDR3 nucleotides read TGTGCCAGTCTGGCGGGGGGGACCAGCACAGATACGCAGTATTTT.

This clonotype was counted between two and nine times. The rearrangement joins TRBV10-3 to TRBJ2-7; TRBD1 matches at 11 bases. The CDR3 is 13 amino acids. Trimming removed 9 bases from V and 0 bases from J; junction bases left unmatched: 1. Germline V gene data show CDR1 as ENHRY and CDR2 as SYGVKD. CDR3 nucleotides: TGTGCCATTGGGACAGGGGGCTCCTACGAGCAGTACGTC. It specifies CAIGTGGSYEQYV.

This clonotype was seen a handful of times. This chain links TRBV4-3 with TRBJ1-2; weak D call: TRBD1 (6 bases). Germline loops: CDR1 LGHNA, CDR2 YSLEER. The CDR3 has 14 amino acids. V was cut by 1 base and J by 2 bases, with 8 bases left in between. In nucleotides, the CDR3 is TGCGCCAGCAGCCAAGTAACAGGGAACTATGGCTACACCTTC. Translated: CASSQVTGNYGYTF.

Ten or more counts support this clonotype. This chain uses TRBV20-1 with TRBJ1-1, with no clear D. The CDR3 is 11 amino acids. The germline CDR1 and CDR2 sequences are DFQATT and SNEGSKA (reference sequence). The ends were cut back, 3 bases at V and 1 base at J, with 3 bases in the middle. The CDR3 nucleotides are TGCAGTGCTAGCAGGAACACTGAAGCTTTCTTT. Translated: CSASRNTEAFF.

There are a few counts of this clonotype. This sequence joins TRBV6-5 and TRBJ2-5; 7 nucleotides agree with TRBD2. Unmatched junction bases numbered 11, after V lost 4 bases and J lost 0 bases. Germline-derived CDR1 and CDR2 are MNHEY and SVGAGI. There are 17 residues in the CDR3. The CDR3 loop reads CASSWGVAGSYQETQYF. CDR3 nucleotide sequence: TGTGCCAGCAGTTGGGGGGTAGCGGGCTCATACCAAGAGACCCAGTACTTC.

This clonotype occurred many times. CDR3 bases: TGTGCCAGCAGCCTGGGGGCGGGGGAGCAGTACGTC. This codes for CASSLGAGEQYV. This chain uses TRBV3-1 with TRBJ2-7; TRBD1 or TRBD2 may be the D gene (6 bases each). V was shortened by 4 bases and J by 7 bases, with 11 bases between the two germline ends. The germline V gene has CDR1 LGHDT and CDR2 YNNKEL (reference sequence). The CDR3 runs to 12 residues.

This clonotype was observed many times. This chain uses TRBV7-2 with TRBJ2-5; a possible D gene is TRBD1 (5 bases). The V end lost 3 bases, the J end lost 6 bases, and 14 bases lay between the germline ends. The germline V gene has CDR1 SGHTA and CDR2 FQGNSA. This CDR3 region has 14 residues. CDR3 sequence (DNA): TGTGCCAGCAGCTTTAGGGGCGGCGGACAGACCCAGTACTTC. The encoded protein is CASSFRGGGQTQYF.

The chain recombines TRBV5-1 with TRBJ2-5, with D tentatively TRBD1 or TRBD2 (5 bases each). The CDR3 has 15 amino acids. The germline V gene encodes CDR1 SGHRS and CDR2 YFSETQ. V lost 5 bases to trimming and J lost 0 bases, with 14 bases between them. The CDR3 nucleotides read TGCGCCAGCAGTAGGAACTGGGGGTACCAAGAGACCCAGTACTTC. Translated, it gives CASSRNWGYQETQYF.

This clonotype appeared a few times. V and J are TRBV3-1 and TRBJ2-3; D is ambiguous. This CDR3 spans 13 amino acids. Germline V CDR1 and CDR2: LGHDT, YNNKEL (reference sequence). The V gene lost 3 bases and the J gene lost 3 bases, with 7 bases spanning the gap. CDR3 coding DNA: TGTGCCAGCAGCCAGACTCGTACAGATACGCAGTATTTT. Translated, it gives CASSQTRTDTQYF.

The table lists this clonotype with many counts. V and J are TRBV7-2 and TRBJ2-3; 13 bases align to TRBD2. The CDR3 runs 19 residues. Per the germline V gene, CDR1 is SGHTA and CDR2 is FQGNSA. V shed 5 bases, J shed 5 bases, and the junction held 16 bases outside the gene matches. CDR3 sequence (DNA): TGTGCCAGCAGCAGGCCGACTAGCGGGGGGCAAGGTGGGAGAGATACGCAGTATTTT. It encodes CASSRPTSGGQGGRDTQYF.

The chain employs TRBV20-1 and TRBJ2-1; D possibly corresponds to TRBD2 (7 bases). The CDR3 is 14 amino acids. Germline V gives CDR1 DFQATT, CDR2 SNEGSKA (reference sequence). The V end was cut by 5 bases, the J end by 4 bases, with 15 bases between. The CDR3 DNA reads TGCAGTGCTCTGTGGGGGGGGGCTTACAATGAGCAGTTCTTC. This gives the protein CSALWGGAYNEQFF.

This clonotype was counted at least ten times. The chain carries TRBV20-1 and TRBJ2-7; D uncertain. This CDR3 is 11 amino acids long. Trimming shortened V by 2 bases and J by 3 bases, and 5 bases separated the two germline ends. Germline CDR1 DFQATT, CDR2 SNEGSKA (reference sequence). CDR3 nucleotide sequence: TGCAGTGCTAGATCCGGCTACGAGCAGTACGTC. This sequence encodes CSARSGYEQYV.

This clonotype came up a few times. J is TRBJ2-3 and V is TRBV5-6; possibly TRBD1 or TRBD2 for D (5 bases each). This CDR3 contains 13 residues. Per the germline V gene, CDR1 is SGHDT and CDR2 is YYEEEE. V was clipped by 3 bases and J by 9 bases, with 14 bases between them. The CDR3 reads CASSWRRGLTQYF. The CDR3 DNA follows: TGTGCCAGCAGCTGGAGACGGGGCTTGACGCAGTATTTT.

The table lists this clonotype with many counts. The chain has TRBV10-3 and TRBJ2-3; 9 nucleotides agree with TRBD1. From germline, CDR1 is ENHRY and CDR2 SYGVKD. The CDR3 sequence is 15 residues long. Trimming took 7 bases from V and 3 from J; bases not matched to a gene: 8. The CDR3 DNA is TGTGCCATCACTCCGGGACAGGGACCAACAGATACGCAGTATTTT. It is translated as CAITPGQGPTDTQYF.

The chain employs TRBV27 and TRBJ1-2, with D unresolved. Trimming pared 5 bases from V and 0 bases from J, leaving 10 bases between. Germline V CDR1 and CDR2: MNHEY, SMNVEV (reference sequence). The CDR3 loop spans 14 amino acids. This CDR3 reads CASSPAATNYGYTF. CDR3 coding DNA: TGTGCCAGCAGTCCCGCAGCCACTAACTATGGCTACACCTTC.

The table lists this clonotype with a few counts. The J gene is TRBJ2-5, the V gene TRBV7-3, with D possibly TRBD1 on 6 matching bases. This CDR3 region has 20 residues. From germline, CDR1 is SGHTA and CDR2 FQGTGA. Trimming pared 1 base from V and 4 bases from J, leaving 28 bases between. The CDR3 reads CASSLRGHSAIGYPSETQYF. In nucleotides, the CDR3 is TGTGCCAGCAGCTTAAGGGGACATTCGGCGATCGGTTACCCATCAGAGACCCAGTACTTC.

This clonotype was recorded many times. The chain is built from TRBV21-1 and TRBJ2-7; the listed D gene, TRBD2, was not tested against the DNA. TRBV21-1 is shown as a pseudogene. The CDR3 spans 13 residues. This chain's CDR3 is CASSKGGAYEQYV. The CDR3 nucleotides read TGTGCCAGCAGCAAAGGCGGGGCCTACGAGCAGTACGTC.

This chain links TRBV5-1 with TRBJ2-5; 8 bases fit TRBD1. There are 15 residues in the CDR3. Germline loops: CDR1 SGHRS, CDR2 YFSETQ. V was clipped by 4 bases and J by 6 bases; unmatched bases: 11. The CDR3 DNA follows: TGCGCCAGCAGCCCACGGGTGGACAGGGTGCAGACCCAGTACTTC. As protein: CASSPRVDRVQTQYF.

This clonotype was detected many times. The J gene is TRBJ1-2, the V gene TRBV18; D gene unclear. With 1 base removed from V and 1 base from J, the gap between germline ends came to 7 bases. The CDR3 has 14 amino acids. Germline V lookup: CDR1 KGHSH, CDR2 LQKENI. The CDR3 coding sequence is TGTGCCAGCTCACCACAGGACGGTAACTATGGCTACACCTTC. Amino acids: CASSPQDGNYGYTF.

This clonotype was picked up a small number of times. The rearrangement uses TRBV5-1 and TRBJ2-6; the D is unclear. The CDR3 sequence is 15 residues long. CDR1 SGHRS and CDR2 YFSETQ come from the germline V gene. Trimming took 0 bases from V and 0 from J, leaving 4 bases between them. CDR3 in amino acids: CASSLANSGANVLTF. Here the CDR3 DNA reads TGCGCCAGCAGCTTGGCCAACTCTGGGGCCAACGTCCTGACTTTC.

The chain joins TRBV30 to TRBJ1-6; D unresolved. Trimming took 2 bases from V and 6 from J, leaving 8 bases between them. CDR1 is GTSNPN, CDR2 SVGIG, per germline (reference sequence). This CDR3 has 13 residues. The CDR3 DNA reads as TGTGCCTGGAGTCCGACGCGTAATTCACCCCTCCACTTT. It is translated as CAWSPTRNSPLHF. Filled out from reference TRBV30 and TRBJ1-6, the complete variable domain reads SQTIHQWPATLVQPVGSPLSLECTVEGTSNPNLYWYRQAAGRGLQLLFYSVGIGQISSEVPQNLSASRPQDRQFILSSKKLLLSDSGFYLCAWSPTRNSPLHFGNGTRLTVT.